These 21 T cell receptor beta chains came from one sample sequenced in a study of tumor-infiltrating lymphocytes in primary liver carcinoma. Germline DNA was extracted too, while blood RNA derived from unsorted whole blood. A constant-region primer primed TCR beta cDNA synthesis from roughly 510 ng of total RNA. Employing slightly modified ARM-PCR, three nested multiplex PCR rounds were run, and these gave rise to the TCR beta libraries. TRBV1-TRBV30 forward and Cbeta reverse primers drove the first two approximately 11-cycle rounds. TCRdb recomputed calls from the multiplex PCR reads with MiXCR, one row per CDR3 protein. The repertoire has some 200,000 distinct CDR3 sequences, approximately 65% of them found once; the top ten carry about 7.1%. Sequenced input: peripheral blood. All receptors come from an older woman with primary liver carcinoma and hepatitis B virus infection.

Turning to this clonotype: An end of the junction does not agree with germline; a read error may underlie this. The V call is TRBV12-3 or TRBV12-4, the J call TRBJ2-3, with 7 bases matching TRBD2. The CDR3 consists of 15 residues. The CDR3 here is CVSFMAPAGIDTQYF. The CDR3 DNA is TGTGTCAGCTTCATGGCCCCAGCGGGAATAGATACGCAGTATTTT.

Worth noting for this clonotype: The conserved phenylalanine or tryptophan is not found at the CDR3 terminus, so this likely reflects a read error. The CDR3 sequence is CASSLGIGQVKNEQFL. CDR3 DNA sequence: TGTGCCAGCAGCTTAGGGATAGGACAGGTTAAAAATGAGCAGTTCCTC. The chain carries TRBV7-8 and TRBJ2-1; 7 nucleotides match TRBD1. CDR3 length: 16 residues. Per the germline V gene, CDR1 is SGHVS and CDR2 is FQNEAQ. J gave up 7 bases and V 1 base, and 10 bases lay outside the gene matches.

Concerning this clonotype: One end of the junction varies from germline; a read error may be responsible. The rearrangement links TRBV4-1 to TRBJ2-2; D is possibly TRBD1 or TRBD2 (5 bases each). The germline V gene encodes CDR1 MGHRA and CDR2 YSYEKL. This CDR3 is 16 amino acids long. The CDR3 nucleotides are TGCGCCAGCAAATCATCGGGGCAGGGCTACACCGGGGAGATGTTTTTT. Translating it yields CASKSSGQGYTGEMFF.

V gene TRBV6-6 combines with J gene TRBJ1-5; D remains ambiguous. Trimming removed 2 bases at V and 1 base at J, with 6 bases between. The CDR3 totals 14 residues. Germline loops: CDR1 MNHNY, CDR2 SVGAGI (reference sequence). The CDR3 protein is CASSYTGSNQPQHF. CDR3 nucleotides: TGTGCCAGCAGTTACACTGGCAGCAATCAGCCCCAGCATTTT.

Of note for this clonotype: The junction and the germline gene differ at one end; a read error may be behind it. The chain carries TRBV11-2 and TRBJ2-1; TRBD2 agrees at 7 bases. CDR1 is SGHAT and CDR2 is FQNNGV in the germline V gene. The CDR3 loop spans 15 amino acids. Written as DNA, the CDR3 is TGTGCCAGCAGCCTCCGGGACTACCATTACAATGAGCAGTTTTTC. Amino acids: CASSLRDYHYNEQFF.

This clonotype has just one count. One base away lies a much larger clone, so this may be a sequencing read error. This rearrangement joins TRBV29-1 to TRBJ2-5, with D possibly called TRBD1 or TRBD2 (6 bases each). The CDR3 has 13 residues. The V gene's germline CDR1 is SQVTM and CDR2 ANQGSEA. With 7 bases removed from V and 5 bases from J, the gap between germline ends came to 17 bases. The CDR3: CSAGGGGGETQYF. The CDR3 DNA is TGCAGCGCTGGAGGGGGTGGTGGGGAGACCCAGTACTTC.

About this clonotype: Compared with germline, one end of the junction differs, possibly owing to a read error. The chain uses TRBV29-1 and TRBJ2-3, with TRBD1 matching 8 bases. Germline CDR1 reads SQVTM; CDR2 reads ANQGSEA. The CDR3 is 12 residues long. The CDR3 protein is CSIAQGADTRYF. For the CDR3, the DNA is TGCAGCATTGCCCAGGGGGCAGATACGCGGTATTTT.

As regards this clonotype: At one boundary the junction diverges from the germline segment, which might be a read error. The V call is TRBV6-6, the J call TRBJ1-2; 9 bases align to TRBD1. Germline CDR1 is MNHNY and CDR2 is SVGAGI (reference sequence). This CDR3 has 15 residues. CDR3 coding DNA: TGCGCCAGCAGTTACTCAGGCACAGGGGGCCCTGGCTACACCTTC. Amino acids: CASSYSGTGGPGYTF.

As concerns this clonotype: This may be a read error, as it is one base from a much larger clone. The chain uses TRBV6-5 and TRBJ2-1; unclear D gene. CDR1 is MNHEY, CDR2 SVGAGI, per germline. The CDR3 sequence is 15 residues long. CDR3 in DNA: TGTGCCAGCAGTTCCTCGGTGCAGCAGCATAATGGGCAGTTCTTC. This translates into CASSSSVQQHNGQFF.

This clonotype appeared many times. The chain combines TRBV12-3 or TRBV12-4 with TRBJ2-1; 8 positions match TRBD2. V lost 4 bases, J lost 4 bases, and 9 bases stayed unmatched. The CDR3 length is 16 residues. The CDR3 here is CASSWNPSGYYNEQFF. The CDR3 nucleotides read TGTGCCAGCAGTTGGAACCCTAGCGGGTATTACAATGAGCAGTTCTTC.

This clonotype was observed a handful of times. The genes are TRBV11-2 and TRBJ2-7; 12 bases align to TRBD2. The CDR3 is made up of 16 amino acids. Trimming removed 3 bases from V and 0 bases from J; junction bases left unmatched: 3. CDR1 is SGHAT, CDR2 FQNNGV, per germline. The CDR3 here is CASSLRTSGVSYEQYF. CDR3 DNA sequence: TGTGCCAGCAGCTTGCGGACTAGCGGGGTCTCCTACGAGCAGTACTTC.

A remark on this clonotype: Germline and junction disagree at one end, which may indicate a read error. The chain couples TRBV11-2 to TRBJ2-3; 8 nucleotides align to TRBD2. The CDR3 contains 16 residues. Per germline, CDR1 SGHAT and CDR2 FQNNGV. The CDR3 loop is CTSSPGLGGFTDTQYF. In nucleotides, the CDR3 is TGTACCAGCAGCCCGGGACTAGGGGGATTCACAGATACGCAGTATTTT.

This clonotype was observed many times. V and J are TRBV29-1 and TRBJ2-5; D is perhaps TRBD1 (5 bases). The CDR3 runs 17 residues. Trimming cost V 0 bases and J 1 base, with 18 bases left between them. CDR1 is SQVTM and CDR2 is ANQGSEA in the germline V gene. The CDR3 sequence: CSVEDPWQGKSQETQYF. CDR3 in DNA: TGCAGCGTTGAAGATCCCTGGCAGGGCAAGAGCCAAGAGACCCAGTACTTC.

A remark on this clonotype: With a much larger clone just one base away, this may be a read error. This chain links TRBV6-5 with TRBJ1-5, with D possibly TRBD1 on 6 matching bases. Germline assignment: CDR1 MNHEY and CDR2 SVGAGI. CDR3 length equals 16 residues. The CDR3 DNA sequence: TGTGCCAGCAGACCCCGGCAGGGGCTAACCAATCAGTCCCAGCATTTT. Translation: CASRPRQGLTNQSQHF.

The table lists this clonotype with a count of one. A read error may be the cause here, since a much bigger clone is one base away. V gene TRBV6-5 combines with J gene TRBJ2-5; D is possibly TRBD2 (6 bases). V lost 2 bases, J lost 2 bases, and 18 bases lay in between. The germline gives CDR1 MNHEY, CDR2 SVGAGI. The CDR3 consists of 17 residues. Here the CDR3 DNA reads TGTGCCAGCAGTTACCAATCCCTGGGACTCCTGCAAGAGACCCAGTACTTC. This translates into CASSYQSLGLLQETQYF.

The rearrangement uses TRBV2 and TRBJ2-7; 13 nucleotides align to TRBD2. Germline V gene data show CDR1 as SNHLY and CDR2 as FYNNEI. The V segment lost 2 bases and the J segment 6 bases; nucleotides outside the gene matches: 13. The CDR3 sequence is 18 residues long. CDR3 bases: TGTGCCAGCAGTGAACCGACTAGCGGGAGGCGAAGGGGAGGCGAGCAGTACTTC. This codes for CASSEPTSGRRRGGEQYF.

For this clonotype: A much larger clone lies a single base off, so this may be a read error. The V gene is TRBV6-2 or TRBV6-3, the J gene TRBJ1-1; no clear D gene. The CDR3 loop spans 16 amino acids. In germline, CDR1 is MNHEY, CDR2 SVGEGT. The CDR3 nucleotides are TGTGTCAGCAGTTTTACGCCTGGGGAAATGAACACTGAAGCTTTCTTT. This codes for CVSSFTPGEMNTEAFF.

This clonotype was detected only once. The chain joins TRBV6-5 to TRBJ2-1; no reliable D call. The germline V gene has CDR1 MNHEY and CDR2 SVGAGI. This CDR3 region has 14 residues. V was clipped by 7 bases and J by 8 bases, with 18 bases between them. CDR3: CASNHSRTPHEQFF. The CDR3 nucleotides read TGTGCCAGCAATCACTCGAGAACTCCCCATGAGCAGTTCTTC.

Turning to this clonotype: Given the absence of the conserved phenylalanine or tryptophan at the CDR3 end, a read error is likely. The chain joins TRBV6-5 to TRBJ1-2, with D possibly being TRBD1 (5 bases). The ends were cut back, 10 bases at V and 8 bases at J, with 26 bases in the middle. The V gene's germline CDR1 is MNHEY and CDR2 SVGAGI. The CDR3 covers 15 residues. For the CDR3, the DNA is TGTGCCAACAGCCGAGTAACTGGGGCAGCAGGAGGCTACACCATC. Amino acids: CANSRVTGAAGGYTI.

The chain couples TRBV11-2 to TRBJ2-4; tentatively, D is TRBD1 (5 bases). This CDR3 is 14 amino acids long. Germline V gives CDR1 SGHAT, CDR2 FQNNGV. Here the CDR3 DNA reads TGTGCGGGCAGCTTAACTTCCCCAGGGCACATTCAGTACTTC. This codes for CAGSLTSPGHIQYF.

Points on this clonotype: The junction differs from germline at one of its ends, possibly a read error. The chain joins TRBV11-2 to TRBJ2-3, with D possibly being TRBD1 (5 bases). Germline assignment: CDR1 SGHAT and CDR2 FQNNGV. This CDR3 is 13 amino acids long. The CDR3 DNA is TGTGCCAGCGGCTTACAGGTAACAGATACGCAGTATTTT. Translation: CASGLQVTDTQYF.